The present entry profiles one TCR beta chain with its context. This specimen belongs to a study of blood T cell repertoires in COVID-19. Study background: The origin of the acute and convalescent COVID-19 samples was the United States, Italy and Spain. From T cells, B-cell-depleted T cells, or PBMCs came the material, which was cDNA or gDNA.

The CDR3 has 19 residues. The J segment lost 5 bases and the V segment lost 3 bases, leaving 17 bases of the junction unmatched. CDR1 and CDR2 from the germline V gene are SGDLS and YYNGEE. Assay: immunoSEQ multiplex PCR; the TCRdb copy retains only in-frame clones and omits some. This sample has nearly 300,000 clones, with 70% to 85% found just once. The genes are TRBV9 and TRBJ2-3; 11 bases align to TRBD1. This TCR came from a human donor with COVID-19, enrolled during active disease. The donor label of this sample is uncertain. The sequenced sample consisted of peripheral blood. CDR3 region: CASSASGTGGTGERDTQYF. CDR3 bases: TGTGCCAGCAGCGCTTCCGGGACAGGGGGAACCGGGGAGCGAGATACGCAGTATTTT.